The 21 T cell receptor beta chains given below trace back to one sample, sequenced in a study of shared clonotypes between healthy human individuals. The method was immunoSEQ multiplex PCR; TCRdb's version includes in-frame clones alone and lacks a portion of them. The sample shows under 1,900,000 clones, 98% to 99% of them seen only once. The material sequenced was naive CD4+ T cells sorted from blood. The subset is: CD45RA+ positively selected. The source of these receptors is a man aged 25 to 45 in good health.

V gene TRBV28 combines with J gene TRBJ2-7; no clear D. Trimming shortened V by 6 bases and J by 4 bases, and 13 bases separated the two germline ends. Germline lookup yields CDR1 MDHEN and CDR2 SYDVKM. This CDR3 is built from 13 residues. The DNA of the CDR3 is TGTGCCAGCAGCCTAGTTTTGGGTTACGAGCAGTACTTC. Translating gives CASSLVLGYEQYF. Complete variable domain (other parts from reference TRBV28 and TRBJ2-7): DVKVTQSSRYLVKRTGEKVFLECVQDMDHENMFWYRQDPGLGLRLIYFSYDVKMKEKGDIPEGYSVSREKKERFSLILESASTNQTSMYLCASSLVLGYEQYFGPGTRLTVT.

This chain joins TRBV6-5 and TRBJ1-1, with 9 bases that match TRBD1. The V gene's germline CDR1 is MNHEY and CDR2 SVGAGI. This CDR3 contains 14 residues. The V segment lost 7 bases and the J segment 5 bases; nucleotides outside the gene matches: 8. Here the CDR3 reads CASTMGQGGTEAFF. The CDR3 DNA follows: TGTGCCAGCACCATGGGACAGGGAGGGACTGAAGCTTTCTTT.

This chain uses TRBV5-1 with TRBJ2-4; no reliable D call. Germline CDR1 is SGHRS and CDR2 is YFSETQ. CDR3 length equals 18 residues. The V gene lost 4 bases and the J gene lost 0 bases, with 20 bases spanning the gap. The CDR3 DNA sequence: TGCGCCAGCAGCCTTGGTTGGGGATCCATCCCAGCCAAAAACATTCAGTACTTC. Translation gives CASSLGWGSIPAKNIQYF.

V is TRBV10-2 and J is TRBJ2-5, with TRBD2 identical over 10 bases. This CDR3 spans 15 amino acids. Per germline, CDR1 WSHSY and CDR2 SAAADI. V was pared by 4 bases and J by 5 bases, with 7 bases of the junction left unmatched. In nucleotides, the CDR3 is TGCGCCAGCAGTGGGCCTAGCGGGAGAGGGGAGACCCAGTACTTC. This sequence encodes CASSGPSGRGETQYF.

CDR3 region: CASSYSPGGLETEAFF. CDR3 bases: TGTGCCAGCAGTTACTCGCCAGGGGGATTAGAAACTGAAGCTTTCTTT. V and J are TRBV6-5 and TRBJ1-1; 7 bases map to TRBD1. Germline trimming cut 0 bases from V and 5 bases from J; bases unmatched to any gene: 9. Germline values: CDR1 MNHEY, CDR2 SVGAGI. This CDR3 comprises 16 residues.

The rearrangement joins TRBV4-2 to TRBJ2-1, with D possibly TRBD2 on 5 matching bases. Germline V gives CDR1 LGHNA, CDR2 YNFKEQ. V was pared by 3 bases and J by 6 bases, with 6 bases between. The CDR3 runs to 12 residues. This chain's CDR3 is CASSQSGNEQFF. The CDR3 DNA follows: TGTGCCAGCAGCCAGAGCGGCAATGAGCAGTTCTTC.

The chain links TRBV28 to TRBJ2-7, with a possible D match to TRBD1 (6 bases). Germline loops: CDR1 MDHEN, CDR2 SYDVKM. CDR3 length equals 13 residues. Trimming removed 7 bases from V and 12 bases from J, with 22 bases in between. In DNA form, the CDR3 reads TGTGCCAGCACCCCCGGGTCTGGGACAAAGCCGTACTTC. Translating it yields CASTPGSGTKPYF. Full variable domain (rest looked up from reference TRBV28 and TRBJ2-7): DVKVTQSSRYLVKRTGEKVFLECVQDMDHENMFWYRQDPGLGLRLIYFSYDVKMKEKGDIPEGYSVSREKKERFSLILESASTNQTSMYLCASTPGSGTKPYFGPGTRLTVT.

V is TRBV7-9 and J is TRBJ1-5; 7 bases agree with TRBD1. This CDR3 is 15 amino acids long. The germline CDR1 and CDR2 sequences are SEHNR and FQNEAQ (reference sequence). With V trimmed by 5 bases and J by 5 bases, 9 bases remained unmatched. The CDR3 protein is CASSRGGGADQPQHF. CDR3 sequence (DNA): TGTGCCAGCAGCCGGGGAGGGGGCGCTGATCAGCCCCAGCATTTT. Supplemented by reference TRBV7-9 and TRBJ1-5, the full variable domain reads DTGVSQNPRHKITKRGQNVTFRCDPISEHNRLYWYRQTLGQGPEFLTYFQNEAQLEKSRLLSDRFSAERPKGSFSTLEIQRTEQGDSAMYLCASSRGGGADQPQHFGDGTRLSIL.

The V call is TRBV29-1, the J call TRBJ1-4; D gene unclear. The CDR3 runs 14 residues. Per germline, CDR1 SQVTM and CDR2 ANQGSEA. V lost 6 bases to trimming and J lost 3 bases, with 14 bases between them. The CDR3: CSVIGRASNEKLFF. For the CDR3, the DNA is TGCAGCGTAATAGGGAGGGCCTCTAATGAAAAACTGTTTTTT.

The rearrangement uses TRBV6-1 and TRBJ2-1; D uncertain. Trimming cost V 4 bases and J 0 bases, with 13 bases left between them. Germline V CDR1 and CDR2: MNHNS, SASEGT. This CDR3 region has 16 residues. DNA of the CDR3: TGTGCCAGCAGTGGACTGTCTCTACACTCCTACAATGAGCAGTTCTTC. This encodes CASSGLSLHSYNEQFF.

Details on this clone: The sample holds other DNA sequences that translate to the same CDR3. This CDR3 reads CASSPRQGASYEQYF. DNA of the CDR3: TGTGCCAGCTCACCTCGACAGGGGGCTTCCTACGAGCAGTACTTC. The chain carries TRBV18 and TRBJ2-7; 10 bases map to TRBD1. V lost 3 bases to trimming and J lost 1 base; unmatched junction nucleotides: 3. This CDR3 has 15 amino acids. Per germline, CDR1 KGHSH and CDR2 LQKENI.

This chain links TRBV4-1 with TRBJ1-1; 8 nucleotides match TRBD1. Trimming cost V 4 bases and J 1 base; bases outside gene matches: 5. Germline-derived CDR1 and CDR2 are MGHRA and YSYEKL. This CDR3 region has 15 residues. CDR3 bases: TGCGCCAGCAGCCTCGGACAGGGAGGGAACACTGAAGCTTTCTTT. As protein: CASSLGQGGNTEAFF.

The chain employs TRBV5-1 and TRBJ2-7, with TRBD2 identical over 7 bases. V was clipped by 1 base and J by 7 bases; unmatched bases: 8. This CDR3 has 14 residues. Germline V lookup: CDR1 SGHRS, CDR2 YFSETQ. Written as DNA, the CDR3 is TGCGCCAGCAGCTTGTTTGCGGGAGCGGGGGAGCAGTACTTC. Its translation: CASSLFAGAGEQYF. The variable domain in full, completed from reference TRBV5-1 and TRBJ2-7, reads KAGVTQTPRYLIKTRGQQVTLSCSPISGHRSVSWYQQTPGQGLQFLFEYFSETQRNKGNFPGRFSGRQFSNSRSEMNVSTLELGDSALYLCASSLFAGAGEQYFGPGTRLTVT.

The V gene is TRBV27, the J gene TRBJ2-1; 12 bases are a match to TRBD2. CDR1 is MNHEY, CDR2 SMNVEV, per germline (reference sequence). Trimming took 6 bases from V and 6 from J; bases not matched to a gene: 6. The CDR3 has 15 amino acids. CDR3 bases: TGTGCCAGCAGCCCTAGCGGGAGGGCCAGCAATGAGCAGTTCTTC. Translated: CASSPSGRASNEQFF.

The V and J genes are TRBV6-4 and TRBJ2-3, with 11 nucleotides matching TRBD1. The CDR3 runs 17 residues. V gave up 8 bases and J gave up 6 bases; unmatched junction bases: 16. CDR1 and CDR2 from the germline V gene are MRHNA and SNTAGT. DNA for the CDR3: TGTGCCAGCCAGGGGGACAGGGGGTTTTTACGTGCGGATACGCAGTATTTT. As protein: CASQGDRGFLRADTQYF.

This chain uses TRBV18 with TRBJ1-5; D possibly corresponds to TRBD1 (6 bases). CDR3 length equals 18 residues. Trimming shortened V by 3 bases and J by 4 bases, and 22 bases separated the two germline ends. Per the germline V gene, CDR1 is KGHSH and CDR2 is LQKENI. The CDR3 nucleotides read TGTGCCAGCTCACCCCTAGACAGGTCCGCCATAGGGAATCAGCCCCAGCATTTT. This encodes CASSPLDRSAIGNQPQHF.

This clone was detected once. The chain employs TRBV21-1 and TRBJ2-1. TRBV21-1 corresponds to a pseudogene. The CDR3 length is 14 residues. CDR3 in amino acids: CASSKKGGNNEQFF. The CDR3 DNA sequence: TGTGCCAGCAGCAAGAAGGGCGGTAACAATGAGCAGTTCTTC.

This clone came up once. CDR3 region: CAISGGTGAAQYF. The DNA of the CDR3 is TGTGCCATCAGTGGCGGGACAGGGGCCGCGCAGTACTTC. V and J are TRBV10-3 and TRBJ2-7; 10 nucleotides align to TRBD1. The junction had 6 bases not matched to a gene; V was cut back by 4 bases and J by 9 bases. This CDR3 contains 13 residues. In germline, CDR1 is ENHRY, CDR2 SYGVKD.

The J gene is TRBJ2-4, the V gene TRBV10-2; 9 nucleotides agree with TRBD1. Germline CDR1 reads WSHSY; CDR2 reads SAAADI. The CDR3 is 14 residues long. The junction had 7 bases not matched to a gene; V was cut back by 5 bases and J by 8 bases. CDR3 region: CASSRRTGVDIQYF. CDR3 in DNA: TGCGCCAGCAGTAGGAGGACAGGGGTTGACATTCAGTACTTC.

The V and J genes are TRBV28 and TRBJ2-7; D perhaps matches TRBD2 (7 bases). V was clipped by 6 bases and J by 0 bases, with 15 bases between them. This CDR3 region has 15 residues. In germline, CDR1 is MDHEN, CDR2 SYDVKM. DNA for the CDR3: TGTGCCAGCAGCCTACGGGGGGCTACCTCCTACGAGCAGTACTTC. Translated: CASSLRGATSYEQYF.

The chain links TRBV11-3 to TRBJ2-1, with 12 bases that match TRBD2. The V gene's germline CDR1 is SGHNT and CDR2 YENEEA. The trim removed 5 bases at V and 6 bases at J, leaving 8 bases unmatched. CDR3 length: 16 residues. CDR3: CASSTYGTSGFNEQFF. In DNA, the CDR3 is TGTGCCAGCAGCACGTATGGGACTAGCGGGTTCAATGAGCAGTTCTTC.